These 20 T cell receptor beta chains came from one sample sequenced in a study of T cell responses to AZD1222 COVID-19 vaccine (dated by TCRdb to the early 2020s). Library generation was performed with the immunoSEQ multiplex PCR assay. TCRdb provides this immuneACCESS table in a form limited to in-frame rearrangements. Some clones are lacking; in checked studies, under half of them reflect an unresolved V gene, and why the rest are absent is not known. This sample holds 110,000 to 150,000 clones; approximately 94% were observed only once. About 9.1% of the sample comes from the top ten. In light of the paper, this sample's time point label describes: baseline before first vaccination. The sample in question was peripheral blood, obtained on day 0 of AZD1222 vaccination. Receptors were obtained from an adult in good health.

The chain employs TRBV19 and TRBJ2-1; D is unclear. Trimming took 7 bases from V and 3 from J, leaving 13 bases between them. Germline CDR1 is LNHDA and CDR2 is SQIVND (reference sequence). This CDR3 comprises 14 residues. The CDR3 DNA follows: TGTGCCAGTAAAGATCCCCTCGGCTACAATGAGCAGTTCTTC. This codes for CASKDPLGYNEQFF.

This chain uses TRBV5-1 with TRBJ1-1, with 12 bases lining up with TRBD1. J gave up 4 bases and V 4 bases, and 2 bases lay outside the gene matches. The CDR3 consists of 14 residues. Germline values: CDR1 SGHRS, CDR2 YFSETQ. In DNA, the CDR3 is TGCGCCAGCAGCCCGGGACAGGGGGCCACTGAAGCTTTCTTT. Its translation is CASSPGQGATEAFF. The full variable domain, in which reference TRBV5-1 and TRBJ1-1 provide the parts outside the CDR3, is KAGVTQTPRYLIKTRGQQVTLSCSPISGHRSVSWYQQTPGQGLQFLFEYFSETQRNKGNFPGRFSGRQFSNSRSEMNVSTLELGDSALYLCASSPGQGATEAFFGQGTRLTVV.

The genes are TRBV28 and TRBJ1-5; D not resolved. Deletions cut 4 bases from V and 5 bases from J, with 18 bases between. This CDR3 is 16 amino acids long. Looked up from germline, CDR1 is MDHEN and CDR2 is SYDVKM. Written as DNA, the CDR3 is TGTGCCAGCAGTTCGGAGGCAGATAGAGACGATCAGCCCCAGCATTTT. It yields the protein CASSSEADRDDQPQHF.

The chain employs TRBV30 and TRBJ2-2, with a possible D match to TRBD1 (5 bases). In germline, CDR1 is GTSNPN, CDR2 SVGIG (reference sequence). The CDR3 contains 14 residues. V was clipped by 0 bases and J by 6 bases, with 11 bases between them. Here the CDR3 DNA reads TGTGCCTGGAGTGTACAGGATACCGCCGGGGAGCTGTTTTTT. Residues: CAWSVQDTAGELFF.

This sequence joins TRBV30 and TRBJ2-5; D is unresolved. The V end was cut by 0 bases, the J end by 2 bases, with 7 bases between. Germline CDR1 GTSNPN, CDR2 SVGIG (reference sequence). This CDR3 has 13 amino acids. CDR3 bases: TGTGCCTGGAGTGTTCAGTCTCAAGAGACCCAGTACTTC. This sequence encodes CAWSVQSQETQYF.

V and J are TRBV9 and TRBJ1-4; D perhaps matches TRBD1 (5 bases). V lost 4 bases, J lost 5 bases, and 18 bases lay in between. Germline values: CDR1 SGDLS, CDR2 YYNGEE. The CDR3 consists of 16 residues. In DNA form, the CDR3 reads TGTGCCAGCAGCCCCCGGCCGGGCCGGGGGAATGAAAAACTGTTTTTT. Translating it yields CASSPRPGRGNEKLFF.

This chain uses TRBV30 with TRBJ1-3; 12 bases fit TRBD1. V was clipped by 6 bases and J by 4 bases; unmatched bases: 13. Per the germline V gene, CDR1 is GTSNPN and CDR2 is SVGIG (reference sequence). The CDR3 loop spans 17 amino acids. The CDR3 here is CACLSGQGAPGGNTIYF. CDR3 in DNA: TGTGCCTGCCTGTCGGGACAGGGGGCGCCGGGGGGAAACACCATATATTTT.

The chain joins TRBV7-8 to TRBJ2-7, with TRBD1 matching over 7 bases. Germline V gives CDR1 SGHVS, CDR2 FQNEAQ. The V gene end was trimmed by 3 bases and the J gene end by 0 bases; junction bases not matched to a gene: 8. The length of the CDR3 is 16 residues. CDR3 sequence reads: CASSLPAQGSSYEQYF. CDR3 coding DNA: TGTGCCAGCAGCTTGCCAGCACAGGGGTCCTCCTACGAGCAGTACTTC.

V usage is TRBV4-2 and J usage is TRBJ2-5; D is perhaps TRBD1 (6 bases). This CDR3 spans 14 amino acids. CDR1 LGHNA and CDR2 YNFKEQ come from the germline V gene. V was trimmed by 1 base and J by 5 bases, leaving 11 bases between them. The CDR3 DNA is TGTGCCAGCAGCCAAGGTTTCGGACAGGAGACCCAGTACTTC. It translates to CASSQGFGQETQYF.

In its sample, this clone was seen a few times. The J gene is TRBJ2-3, the V gene TRBV3-1 (or the pseudogene TRBV3-2); 9 nucleotides agree with TRBD2. CDR3 size: 15 residues. In germline, CDR1 is LGHDT, CDR2 YNNKEL (reference sequence). V trimming: 6 bases; J trimming: 5 bases; junction bases outside the gene matches: 9. The CDR3 bases are TGTGCCAGCAGACCTAGCGGGGCCCGAGGAGATACGCAGTATTTT. Translation gives CASRPSGARGDTQYF.

The chain uses TRBV7-2 and TRBJ2-5; D not resolved. The CDR3 covers 13 residues. CDR1 and CDR2 (germline): SGHTA, FQGNSA. Trimming left V 3 bases short and J 0 bases short, with 5 bases between. For the CDR3, the DNA is TGTGCCAGCAGCTTGGGGTACCAAGAGACCCAGTACTTC. As protein: CASSLGYQETQYF.

The rearrangement joins TRBV2 to TRBJ1-1, with D unclear. Germline CDR1 reads SNHLY; CDR2 reads FYNNEI. The V gene lost 3 bases and the J gene lost 4 bases, with 9 bases spanning the gap. The CDR3 sequence is 13 residues long. The CDR3 nucleotides are TGTGCCAGCAGTGATTTCGCTCCCACTGAAGCTTTCTTT. Protein: CASSDFAPTEAFF.

This chain links TRBV5-1 with TRBJ2-2; D ambiguous. V was shortened by 2 bases and J by 0 bases, with 8 bases between the two germline ends. Germline CDR1 reads SGHRS; CDR2 reads YFSETQ. CDR3 length equals 15 residues. The CDR3 sequence: CASSLGNTNTGELFF. The CDR3 DNA follows: TGCGCCAGCAGCTTAGGGAATACGAACACCGGGGAGCTGTTTTTT. The complete variable domain, with remaining parts taken from reference TRBV5-1 and TRBJ2-2, reads KAGVTQTPRYLIKTRGQQVTLSCSPISGHRSVSWYQQTPGQGLQFLFEYFSETQRNKGNFPGRFSGRQFSNSRSEMNVSTLELGDSALYLCASSLGNTNTGELFFGEGSRLTVL.

The chain uses TRBV9 and TRBJ2-2; 8 bases fit TRBD1. In germline, CDR1 is SGDLS, CDR2 YYNGEE. Unmatched junction bases numbered 6, after V lost 4 bases and J lost 4 bases. CDR3 length equals 15 residues. CDR3 bases: TGTGCCAGCAGCCCATGGACAGGGCGCACCGGGGAGCTGTTTTTT. It translates to CASSPWTGRTGELFF.

The rearrangement joins TRBV12-3 or TRBV12-4 to TRBJ2-2, with TRBD2 as a possible D gene (5 bases). This CDR3 has 13 residues. V was shortened by 7 bases and J by 5 bases, with 11 bases between the two germline ends. CDR3 bases: TGTGCCAGCACCGAGGGTTGGACCGGGGAGCTGTTTTTT. Encoded protein: CASTEGWTGELFF.

V usage is TRBV18 and J usage is TRBJ1-1, with 9 bases aligning to TRBD1. J was trimmed by 1 base and V by 5 bases; bases with no gene match: 8. CDR1 is KGHSH, CDR2 LQKENI, per germline. The CDR3 spans 16 residues. The CDR3 DNA reads as TGTGCCAGCTCATGGGACAGGGTGATTAGGAACACTGAAGCTTTCTTT. The encoded protein is CASSWDRVIRNTEAFF.

This chain uses TRBV6-5 with TRBJ2-1, with TRBD1 matching 7 bases. The CDR3 sequence is 13 residues long. Germline V gene lookup returns CDR1 MNHEY and CDR2 SVGAGI. The trim removed 8 bases at V and 10 bases at J, leaving 11 bases unmatched. The CDR3 spells CASSERQGREQFF. CDR3 nucleotides: TGTGCCAGCTCAGAGCGACAGGGTCGGGAGCAGTTCTTC.

The rearrangement links TRBV2 to TRBJ1-2, with no clear D. CDR3 length: 12 amino acids. Germline V CDR1 and CDR2: SNHLY, FYNNEI. V dropped 6 bases and J dropped 7 bases, with 12 bases sitting between them. CDR3 sequence (DNA): TGTGCCAGCAGGGACCAGGACCGTGGCTACACCTTC. It is translated as CASRDQDRGYTF.

This chain links TRBV7-3 with TRBJ1-2; D not resolved. CDR3 size: 14 residues. Germline V gives CDR1 SGHTA, CDR2 FQGTGA. Trimming removed 5 bases from V and 4 bases from J, with 14 bases in between. For the CDR3, the DNA is TGTGCCAGCAGCCCTGGAGGCGGATTCTATGGCTACACCTTC. Translated: CASSPGGGFYGYTF.

This clone turned up a few times. Different DNA sequences within this sample yield the same CDR3. This chain connects TRBV5-1 to TRBJ1-1; perhaps TRBD1 as D (6 bases). Germline V gene data show CDR1 as SGHRS and CDR2 as YFSETQ. V lost 5 bases, J lost 3 bases, and 14 bases lay in between. The CDR3 contains 14 residues. The CDR3 nucleotides read TGCGCCAGCAGTCCACAGGGACAAGACACTGAAGCTTTCTTT. Its translation is CASSPQGQDTEAFF.